The clone carrying this T cell receptor beta chain showed up many times. Its antigen is still unknown. The data were taken from a study of T cell repertoires in cytomegalovirus infection. Background on the study: Public TCR beta signature analysis indicated the presence of both CMV infection and matching HLA type.

The germline gives CDR1 MNHEY, CDR2 SVGEGT. Losses at the gene ends were 2 bases for V and 3 bases for J; bases not matched to a gene: 0. CDR3 length: 14 residues. TCRdb re-called the reads with MiXCR, one entry per CDR3 protein. The sample lists approximately 160,000 distinct CDR3 sequences, 15% to 20% occurring once. Study-wide results and caveats: What dominated the ex vivo response were HLA-C-restricted CMV-specific TCR beta clonotypes.

V is TRBV6-2 or TRBV6-3 and J is TRBJ2-2, with 7 bases fitting TRBD1. This TCR derives from a human donor in good health (CMV status not recorded). Some clones in this sample may be carry-over from other donors' samples. Sequences were obtained from CD8+ T cells from PBMCs. The CDR3 sequence: CASSYGTDTGELFF. The CDR3 DNA is TGTGCCAGCAGTTACGGGACAGACACCGGGGAGCTGTTTTTT.